This T cell receptor beta chain was sequenced during a study of cytomegalovirus exposure and HLA in healthy donors. Measured with immunoSEQ multiplex PCR; TCRdb has only the in-frame clones, and not every one. The sample lists under 200,000 clones, approximately 96% occurring once. The CDR3 has 16 amino acids. V shed 3 bases and J shed 5 bases, with 16 bases lying between them. CDR1 and CDR2 from the germline V gene are SGHVS and FQNEAQ. This receptor was obtained from a woman younger than 35 in good health and CMV-seronegative. The rearrangement links TRBV7-8 to TRBJ1-4; no clear D gene. Material for sequencing was PBMCs. The chain's CDR3 is CASSLTLAGSNEKLFF. CDR3 nucleotide sequence: TGTGCCAGCAGCTTGACCTTAGCCGGGTCAAATGAAAAACTGTTTTTT.